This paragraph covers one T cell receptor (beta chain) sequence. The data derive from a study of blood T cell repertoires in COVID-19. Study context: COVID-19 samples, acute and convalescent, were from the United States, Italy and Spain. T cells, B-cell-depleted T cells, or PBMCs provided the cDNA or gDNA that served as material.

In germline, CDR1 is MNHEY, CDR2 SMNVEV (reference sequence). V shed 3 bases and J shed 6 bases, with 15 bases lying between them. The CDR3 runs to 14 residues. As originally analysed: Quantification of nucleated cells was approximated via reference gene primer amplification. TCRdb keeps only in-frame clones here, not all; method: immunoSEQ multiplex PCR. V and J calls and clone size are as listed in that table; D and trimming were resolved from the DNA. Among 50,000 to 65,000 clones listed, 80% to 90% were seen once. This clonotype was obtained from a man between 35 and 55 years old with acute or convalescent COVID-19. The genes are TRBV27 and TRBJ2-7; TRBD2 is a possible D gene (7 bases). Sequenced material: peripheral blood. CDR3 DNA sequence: TGTGCCAGCAGTTTGCTCGGACTAGGGGGCGAGCAGTACTTC. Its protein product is CASSLLGLGGEQYF.